The 17 T cell receptor beta chains in this list originate from one sample, sequenced in a study of Graves' ophthalmopathy and Graves' hyperthyroidism. For repertoire sequencing, the TCR beta CDR3 regions were amplified from RNA transcripts. Investigators did first-round RT-PCR with HTBI primers, then second-round multiplex PCR. From the multiplex PCR reads, TCRdb called clonotypes with MiXCR, one entry per CDR3 protein. Seen here are roughly 610,000 distinct CDR3 sequences, 20% to 25% observed once, and the top ten hold approximately 7.7%. Sequenced sample: peripheral blood. The receptors originated from a woman under 30 with stable Graves' hyperthyroidism. Some clones in this sample may be carry-over from other donors' samples.

About this clonotype itself: A read error may produce the germline difference seen at one junction end. The chain is built from TRBV15 and TRBJ2-7; tentative D call: TRBD2 (5 bases). The V gene's germline CDR1 is LNHNV and CDR2 YYDKDF (reference sequence). This CDR3 is 13 amino acids long. CDR3: CATSRDIDYGQYF. CDR3 nucleotide sequence: TGTGCCACCAGCAGAGACATTGACTACGGGCAGTACTTC. The full variable domain, completed using reference TRBV15 and TRBJ2-7, is DAMVIQNPRYQVTQFGKPVTLSCSQTLNHNVMYWYQQKSSQAPKLLFHYYDKDFNNEADTPDNFQSRRPNTSFCFLDIRSPGLGDTAMYLCATSRDIDYGQYFGPGTRLTVT.

This clonotype has at least ten counts. The J gene is TRBJ1-2, the V gene TRBV30; the D is unclear. CDR1 and CDR2 (germline): GTSNPN, SVGIG (reference sequence). There are 13 residues in the CDR3. The V end lost 4 bases, the J end lost 7 bases, and 16 bases lay between the germline ends. CDR3 in amino acids: CAWNREEGGGYTF. Written as DNA, the CDR3 is TGTGCCTGGAACCGCGAGGAGGGAGGTGGCTACACCTTC.

This clonotype turned up a few times. This rearrangement joins TRBV7-3 to TRBJ2-2; D is possibly TRBD1 or TRBD2 (6 bases each). V lost 1 base to trimming and J lost 0 bases, with 15 bases between them. The CDR3 sequence is 18 residues long. Germline lookup yields CDR1 SGHTA and CDR2 FQGTGA. The CDR3 nucleotides are TGTGCCAGCAGCTTAAAGGGGGGCCGGGGGACGAACACCGGGGAGCTGTTTTTT. This codes for CASSLKGGRGTNTGELFF. Using reference TRBV7-3 and TRBJ2-2 for the parts outside the CDR3, the full variable domain is GAGVSQTPSNKVTEKGKYVELRCDPISGHTALYWYRQSLGQGPEFLIYFQGTGAADDSGLPNDRFFAVRPEGSVSTLKIQRTERGDSAVYLCASSLKGGRGTNTGELFFGEGSRLTVL.

V usage is TRBV28 and J usage is TRBJ1-2, with D unclear. The germline V gene encodes CDR1 MDHEN and CDR2 SYDVKM. V was clipped by 3 bases and J by 4 bases, with 15 bases between them. The CDR3 runs to 15 residues. The CDR3 DNA reads as TGTGCCAGCAGTTTTGGCCCCCCCGGTGCCTATGGCTACACCTTC. Translated, it gives CASSFGPPGAYGYTF.

This clonotype was counted at least ten times. The J gene is TRBJ2-4, the V gene TRBV28; D is ambiguous. CDR3 size: 21 residues. Trimming took off 0 bases at V and 6 bases at J, with 30 bases between the two ends. Germline V gene lookup returns CDR1 MDHEN and CDR2 SYDVKM. CDR3 coding DNA: TGTGCCAGCAGTTTATGGGATGAATTGGCCAAAAACATCCATCAACGAAACATTCAGTACTTC. It translates to CASSLWDELAKNIHQRNIQYF. The full variable domain, in which reference TRBV28 and TRBJ2-4 provide the parts outside the CDR3, is DVKVTQSSRYLVKRTGEKVFLECVQDMDHENMFWYRQDPGLGLRLIYFSYDVKMKEKGDIPEGYSVSREKKERFSLILESASTNQTSMYLCASSLWDELAKNIHQRNIQYFGAGTRLSVL.

This clonotype was counted between two and nine times. The genes are TRBV11-1 and TRBJ2-2; 8 bases align to TRBD2. The J segment lost 0 bases and the V segment lost 5 bases, leaving 8 bases of the junction unmatched. Per the germline V gene, CDR1 is SGHAT and CDR2 is FQDESV (reference sequence). This CDR3 region has 17 residues. This chain's CDR3 is CASSPRYSGANTGELFF. The DNA of the CDR3 is TGTGCCAGCAGCCCCAGATATAGCGGGGCGAACACCGGGGAGCTGTTTTTT.

This clonotype came up a few times. The rearrangement uses TRBV20-1 and TRBJ2-1; D is ambiguous. The V end lost 2 bases, the J end lost 6 bases, and 8 bases lay between the germline ends. Germline CDR1 reads DFQATT; CDR2 reads SNEGSKA (reference sequence). This CDR3 is built from 12 residues. In nucleotides, the CDR3 is TGCAGTGCTAGATTTTTTGGCAATGAGCAGTTCTTC. Protein product: CSARFFGNEQFF.

This chain's CDR3 is CASSLDPDRRYTF. CDR3 nucleotide sequence: TGTGCCAGCAGTTTAGATCCTGACAGGCGCTACACCTTC. The chain links TRBV12-3 or TRBV12-4 to TRBJ1-2; D possibly corresponds to TRBD1 (6 bases). The germline V and J ends were trimmed by 1 base and 9 bases, with 12 bases remaining between them. CDR3 size: 13 residues.

This clonotype was picked up a small number of times. The gene calls are TRBV3-1 and TRBJ1-1; D perhaps matches TRBD1 (6 bases). There are 12 residues in the CDR3. V gave up 4 bases and J gave up 10 bases, with 13 bases separating them. Per germline, CDR1 LGHDT and CDR2 YNNKEL (reference sequence). CDR3 in DNA: TGTGCCAGCAGCCCCCCGGGGGCGGGAGCTTTCTTT. Protein sequence: CASSPPGAGAFF.

This clonotype was counted many times. In nucleotides, the CDR3 is TGTGCCAGCAGTCCCTTTAACAGGGGGAGTGGAGAGACCCAGTACTTC. Its protein product is CASSPFNRGSGETQYF. The V gene is TRBV12-3 or TRBV12-4, the J gene TRBJ2-5, with 8 bases identical to TRBD1. The CDR3 consists of 16 residues. J was trimmed by 4 bases and V by 5 bases; bases with no gene match: 12.

This clonotype was recorded at least ten times. V usage is TRBV5-1 and J usage is TRBJ2-6; D is perhaps TRBD1 or TRBD2 (5 bases each). V lost 4 bases, J lost 3 bases, and 11 bases lay in between. CDR1 SGHRS and CDR2 YFSETQ come from the germline V gene. This CDR3 has 15 residues. CDR3 loop: CASSAQGDGANVLTF. As DNA, the CDR3 is TGCGCCAGCAGCGCCCAGGGAGATGGGGCCAACGTCCTGACTTTC. The full variable domain, in which reference TRBV5-1 and TRBJ2-6 provide the parts outside the CDR3, is KAGVTQTPRYLIKTRGQQVTLSCSPISGHRSVSWYQQTPGQGLQFLFEYFSETQRNKGNFPGRFSGRQFSNSRSEMNVSTLELGDSALYLCASSAQGDGANVLTFGAGSRLTVL.

This clonotype was seen at least ten times. The chain links TRBV10-1 to TRBJ2-2; D remains unclear. V was pared by 3 bases and J by 5 bases, with 7 bases between. The germline V gene has CDR1 WNHNN and CDR2 SYGVQD (reference sequence). CDR3 length equals 13 residues. The CDR3 is CASSEAGTGELFF. The CDR3 region has the DNA TGCGCCAGCAGTGAAGCCGGAACCGGGGAGCTGTTTTTT.

This chain joins TRBV11-2 and TRBJ1-2; D remains ambiguous. Germline V gene sequence: CDR1 SGHAT, CDR2 FQNNGV. V was shortened by 7 bases and J by 1 base, with 13 bases between the two germline ends. This CDR3 has 14 amino acids. The CDR3 region is CASTAKAVNYGYTF. As DNA, the CDR3 is TGTGCCAGCACTGCTAAGGCTGTTAACTATGGCTACACCTTC.

This clonotype was recorded many times. The V call is TRBV2, the J call TRBJ1-2; D ambiguous. Germline V gene lookup returns CDR1 SNHLY and CDR2 FYNNEI. V lost 2 bases, J lost 0 bases, and 7 bases lay in between. The CDR3 is made up of 14 amino acids. The CDR3 DNA follows: TGTGCCAGCAGTGAACAGGATTCTAACTATGGCTACACCTTC. Protein sequence: CASSEQDSNYGYTF.

This chain uses TRBV4-1 with TRBJ2-7; 11 bases are a match to TRBD2. With 2 bases clipped from V and 2 bases from J, the junction kept 8 bases outside the gene matches. Germline V gene data show CDR1 as MGHRA and CDR2 as YSYEKL. The CDR3 sequence is 17 residues long. CDR3 nucleotide sequence: TGCGCCAGCAGCCAACATAGCGGGGGGGCCGTAACCTACGAGCAGTACTTC. Amino acids: CASSQHSGGAVTYEQYF.

The genes are TRBV28 and TRBJ2-7; D is possibly TRBD2 (6 bases). Germline V gene sequence: CDR1 MDHEN, CDR2 SYDVKM. CDR3 length equals 16 residues. V gave up 4 bases and J gave up 2 bases, with 18 bases separating them. This CDR3 reads CASSSLEDYLTYEQYF. CDR3 bases: TGTGCCAGCAGTTCCCTCGAGGACTACCTCACCTACGAGCAGTACTTC.

This clonotype was seen repeatedly, ten times or more. V gene TRBV11-2 combines with J gene TRBJ1-1; D gene uncertain. The V gene lost 1 base and the J gene lost 6 bases, with 12 bases spanning the gap. The CDR3 runs 14 residues. Germline values: CDR1 SGHAT, CDR2 FQNNGV. The CDR3 DNA reads as TGTGCCAGCAGCTTAGGTCGGAGGTGGCCTGAAGCTTTCTTT. This translates into CASSLGRRWPEAFF.